The 26 T cell receptor beta chains listed next were all sequenced from one sample in a study of blood T cell repertoires in COVID-19. Sequencing used immunoSEQ multiplex PCR; TCRdb keeps in-frame clones, though not all of them. Among around 100,000 clones listed, about 84% were seen once. Sequences were obtained from peripheral blood. The receptor set was obtained from a human donor in a cohort sampled during active COVID-19.

The chain carries TRBV11-2 and TRBJ2-7; no definite D call. CDR3 length: 10 amino acids. Germline CDR1 reads SGHAT; CDR2 reads FQNNGV. The ends were cut back, 5 bases at V and 3 bases at J, with 2 bases in the middle. The CDR3, as DNA: TGTGCCAGCAGCCACTACGAGCAGTACTTC. This gives the protein CASSHYEQYF. The whole variable domain, filled in from reference TRBV11-2 and TRBJ2-7, reads EAGVAQSPRYKIIEKRQSVAFWCNPISGHATLYWYQQILGQGPKLLIQFQNNGVVDDSQLPKDRFSAERLKGVDSTLKIQPAKLEDSAVYLCASSHYEQYFGPGTRLTVT.

The chain has TRBV4-3 and TRBJ2-7; D gene ambiguous. Deletions cut 0 bases from V and 6 bases from J, with 9 bases between. CDR1 is LGHNA and CDR2 is YSLEER in the germline V gene. The CDR3 spans 13 residues. The CDR3 DNA follows: TGCGCCAGCAGCCAAGAATGGGCAAGCGAGCAGTACTTC. Its protein is CASSQEWASEQYF.

The chain links TRBV6-1 to TRBJ2-3; 12 nucleotides line up with TRBD2. There are 17 residues in the CDR3. V gave up 4 bases and J gave up 1 base; unmatched junction bases: 6. Per germline, CDR1 MNHNS and CDR2 SASEGT. The chain's CDR3 is CASSASSGGAGTDTQYF. The CDR3 coding sequence is TGTGCCAGCAGTGCTTCTAGCGGGGGGGCTGGCACAGATACGCAGTATTTT.

This clone was detected a few times. The V gene is TRBV30, the J gene TRBJ1-4, with TRBD1 identical over 12 bases. Trimming removed 5 bases from V and 5 bases from J; junction bases left unmatched: 6. Germline assignment: CDR1 GTSNPN and CDR2 SVGIG (reference sequence). This CDR3 is built from 15 residues. The CDR3 sequence is CAWGGQGAANEKLFF. The CDR3 DNA is TGTGCCTGGGGGGGACAGGGGGCCGCCAATGAAAAACTGTTTTTT.

This rearrangement joins TRBV11-2 to TRBJ2-7, with D possibly being TRBD2 (6 bases). Trimming took 1 base from V and 0 from J, leaving 10 bases between them. This CDR3 has 15 residues. Germline CDR1 SGHAT, CDR2 FQNNGV. The CDR3: CASSLARGSSYEQYF. For the CDR3, the DNA is TGTGCCAGCAGCTTAGCTCGGGGGAGCTCCTACGAGCAGTACTTC.

This rearrangement joins TRBV29-1 to TRBJ2-3; D call uncertain. Trimming took off 4 bases at V and 0 bases at J, with 8 bases between the two ends. CDR1 and CDR2 from the germline V gene are SQVTM and ANQGSEA. This CDR3 spans 13 amino acids. The CDR3 is CSVGAGSTDTQYF. CDR3 bases: TGCAGCGTTGGGGCCGGTAGCACAGATACGCAGTATTTT.

CDR3 protein: CASSLADWPTDTQYF. The DNA of the CDR3 is TGTGCCAGCAGCTTAGCGGACTGGCCCACAGATACGCAGTATTTT. This sequence joins TRBV7-9 and TRBJ2-3; possibly TRBD2 for D (5 bases). CDR3 length: 15 amino acids. V was clipped by 0 bases and J by 2 bases, with 9 bases between them. Germline CDR1 SEHNR, CDR2 FQNEAQ (reference sequence). Full variable domain (remainder filled in from reference TRBV7-9 and TRBJ2-3): DTGVSQNPRHKITKRGQNVTFRCDPISEHNRLYWYRQTLGQGPEFLTYFQNEAQLEKSRLLSDRFSAERPKGSFSTLEIQRTEQGDSAMYLCASSLADWPTDTQYFGPGTRLTVL.

This clone was seen a few times. The CDR3 DNA reads as TGTGCCAGTTCCTTGAGACAGGGGGCGAATCAGCCCCAGCATTTT. The encoded protein is CASSLRQGANQPQHF. This chain joins TRBV19 and TRBJ1-5, with 10 bases lining up with TRBD1. The junction had 8 bases not matched to a gene; V was cut back by 8 bases and J by 4 bases. CDR3 length: 15 residues. Germline CDR1 and CDR2: LNHDA and SQIVND (reference sequence).

The CDR3 DNA reads TGTGCCAGCAGTGCAAAGGGACAGGGCTATGGCTACACCTTC. Protein: CASSAKGQGYGYTF. V is TRBV25-1 and J is TRBJ1-2, with 9 bases fitting TRBD1. Germline V gene sequence: CDR1 MGHDK, CDR2 SYGVNS. The CDR3 spans 14 residues. The ends lost 4 bases at V and 4 bases at J; junction bases unmatched: 4.

V and J are TRBV9 and TRBJ2-1, with 7 bases lining up with TRBD1. Germline assignment: CDR1 SGDLS and CDR2 YYNGEE. The V segment lost 3 bases and the J segment 2 bases; nucleotides outside the gene matches: 5. This CDR3 has 15 residues. This chain's CDR3 is CASSARQGPYNEQFF. The CDR3 nucleotides are TGTGCCAGCAGCGCGAGACAGGGCCCCTACAATGAGCAGTTCTTC.

This chain joins TRBV7-2 and TRBJ2-5; D gene ambiguous. The germline gives CDR1 SGHTA, CDR2 FQGNSA. V lost 3 bases, J lost 2 bases, and 10 bases lay in between. CDR3 length: 14 amino acids. CDR3 loop: CASSLMSAQETQYF. The CDR3 DNA sequence: TGTGCCAGCAGCTTGATGAGCGCGCAAGAGACCCAGTACTTC.

The rearrangement joins TRBV3-1 (or the pseudogene TRBV3-2) to TRBJ1-3; D is perhaps TRBD1 (5 bases). V was clipped by 3 bases and J by 5 bases, with 14 bases between them. There are 15 residues in the CDR3. Germline CDR1 and CDR2: LGHDT and YNNKEL (reference sequence). The CDR3 sequence is CASSHPAGCRNTIYF. DNA of the CDR3: TGTGCCAGCAGCCACCCTGCAGGGTGTAGAAACACCATATATTTT.

This chain links TRBV5-6 with TRBJ2-5; TRBD2 is a possible D gene (6 bases). This CDR3 region has 16 residues. With 4 bases removed from V and 4 bases from J, the gap between germline ends came to 20 bases. Germline lookup yields CDR1 SGHDT and CDR2 YYEEEE. Here the CDR3 DNA reads TGTGCCAGCAGCCAGACCGGGAGACAAATATCAGAGACCCAGTACTTC. Its protein is CASSQTGRQISETQYF. The whole variable domain, remainder taken from reference TRBV5-6 and TRBJ2-5, is DAGVTQSPTHLIKTRGQQVTLRCSPKSGHDTVSWYQQALGQGPQFIFQYYEEEERQRGNFPDRFSGHQFPNYSSELNVNALLLGDSALYLCASSQTGRQISETQYFGPGTRLLVL.

DNA of the CDR3: TGTGCCAGCAGCTTAGGAGGAACCGGGGAGCTGTTTTTT. This codes for CASSLGGTGELFF. This chain uses TRBV7-2 with TRBJ2-2; D not resolved. Per germline, CDR1 SGHTA and CDR2 FQGNSA. This CDR3 comprises 13 residues. The V gene lost 1 base and the J gene lost 5 bases, with 5 bases spanning the gap.

The rearrangement links TRBV9 to TRBJ2-3; no reliable D call. The CDR3 consists of 13 residues. Trimming shortened V by 4 bases and J by 4 bases, and 10 bases separated the two germline ends. CDR1 and CDR2 (germline): SGDLS, YYNGEE. DNA of the CDR3: TGTGCCAGCAGCCCCCCTCCTCCAGATACGCAGTATTTT. Amino acid sequence: CASSPPPPDTQYF.

The rearrangement joins TRBV5-1 to TRBJ2-7; D call uncertain. Germline V lookup: CDR1 SGHRS, CDR2 YFSETQ. The V end was cut by 0 bases, the J end by 3 bases, with 13 bases between. This CDR3 has 15 residues. CDR3 sequence (DNA): TGCGCCAGCAGCTTGGATCTTCGGCAGGACTACGAGCAGTACTTC. Residues: CASSLDLRQDYEQYF.

The J gene is TRBJ2-1, the V gene TRBV7-6; 14 bases are shared with TRBD2. Germline V gene lookup returns CDR1 SGHVS and CDR2 FNYEAQ. The CDR3 runs to 18 residues. V lost 5 bases and J lost 8; bases outside the gene matches: 14. The CDR3 loop is CASSGGLAGVGYGDEQFF. The DNA for the CDR3 is TGTGCCAGCAGCGGGGGACTAGCGGGGGTGGGGTATGGCGATGAGCAGTTCTTC.

At least ten counts were recorded for this clone. The V gene is TRBV20-1, the J gene TRBJ2-7; D uncertain. The germline V and J ends were trimmed by 3 bases and 0 bases, with 15 bases remaining between them. This CDR3 spans 15 amino acids. Germline CDR1 reads DFQATT; CDR2 reads SNEGSKA (reference sequence). This chain's CDR3 is CSASSLTPFSYEQYF. The DNA for the CDR3 is TGCAGTGCTAGTTCTCTGACTCCATTCTCCTACGAGCAGTACTTC.

This clone was recorded only once. The gene calls are TRBV11-2 and TRBJ2-7; 9 bases match TRBD1. Per the germline V gene, CDR1 is SGHAT and CDR2 is FQNNGV. V was pared by 5 bases and J by 2 bases, with 4 bases of the junction left unmatched. The CDR3 loop spans 14 amino acids. Here the CDR3 reads CASSDRQGAYEQYF. The DNA for the CDR3 is TGTGCCAGCAGCGATCGACAGGGGGCCTACGAGCAGTACTTC.

The chain has TRBV6-5 and TRBJ2-2; TRBD2 aligns across 9 bases. Germline CDR1 MNHEY, CDR2 SVGAGI. After removal of 4 bases from V and 5 bases from J, the junction contained 5 bases not matched to a gene. The CDR3 consists of 15 residues. The CDR3: CASSSPAGGTGELFF. In DNA form, the CDR3 reads TGTGCCAGCAGTTCGCCAGCGGGAGGAACCGGGGAGCTGTTTTTT.

This chain uses TRBV6-5 with TRBJ1-1; 9 bases line up with TRBD1. Germline V CDR1 and CDR2: MNHEY, SVGAGI. This CDR3 spans 13 amino acids. Trimming at V came to 6 bases and at J to 5 bases, leaving 4 bases not matched to a gene. In nucleotides, the CDR3 is TGTGCCAGCAGAAGACAGGGGGGGACTGAAGCTTTCTTT. Its translation is CASRRQGGTEAFF.

The CDR3, as DNA: TGTGCCAGCGGACATATGAATGAGCAGTTCTTC. Translation gives CASGHMNEQFF. This rearrangement joins TRBV9 to TRBJ2-1, with D perhaps TRBD1 (5 bases). CDR3 length: 11 amino acids. Germline V lookup: CDR1 SGDLS, CDR2 YYNGEE. Trimming took off 7 bases at V and 7 bases at J, with 9 bases between the two ends.

This chain uses TRBV3-1 (or the pseudogene TRBV3-2) with TRBJ2-2; D gene uncertain. Germline CDR1 and CDR2: LGHDT and YNNKEL (reference sequence). Trimming cost V 1 base and J 5 bases, with 5 bases left between them. This CDR3 contains 13 residues. The CDR3 protein is CASSQAGTGELFF. The CDR3 nucleotides read TGTGCCAGCAGCCAAGCCGGGACCGGGGAGCTGTTTTTT.

This chain links TRBV7-9 with TRBJ1-1; no definite D call. The germline gives CDR1 SEHNR, CDR2 FQNEAQ (reference sequence). The CDR3 runs 13 residues. V lost 1 base and J lost 6, with 9 bases in between. The CDR3 loop is CASSLDTAAEAFF. The DNA for the CDR3 is TGTGCCAGCAGCTTAGATACAGCCGCTGAAGCTTTCTTT. The full variable domain, its missing parts supplied by reference TRBV7-9 and TRBJ1-1, is DTGVSQNPRHKITKRGQNVTFRCDPISEHNRLYWYRQTLGQGPEFLTYFQNEAQLEKSRLLSDRFSAERPKGSFSTLEIQRTEQGDSAMYLCASSLDTAAEAFFGQGTRLTVV.

This chain joins TRBV5-1 and TRBJ1-1, with 8 positions matching TRBD1. The trim removed 5 bases at V and 2 bases at J, leaving 5 bases unmatched. Germline CDR1 SGHRS, CDR2 YFSETQ. This CDR3 contains 14 residues. The CDR3 coding sequence is TGCGCCAGCAGAAAGACAGGGGCCAACACTGAAGCTTTCTTT. This translates into CASRKTGANTEAFF.

The chain recombines TRBV4-3 with TRBJ2-4; 7 nucleotides agree with TRBD1. The CDR3 length is 16 residues. Germline CDR1 LGHNA, CDR2 YSLEER. The V and J ends lost 0 bases and 4 bases, in that order; junction bases with no gene match: 6. CDR3 protein: CASSQDRTGSKNIQYF. The CDR3, as DNA: TGCGCCAGCAGCCAAGACCGGACAGGTTCAAAAAACATTCAGTACTTC.